A single T cell receptor beta chain is shown here with its context. Its cognate antigen is unknown. Mouse germline and gene names are used. The read ends 1 residue shy of where the CDR3 ends; the end is completed using the germline J gene. CDR3 length: 14 amino acids. CDR1 is KGHPV and CDR2 is FQNQEV in the germline V gene (reference sequence). The V and J ends lost 8 bases and 7 bases, in that order; junction bases with no gene match: 12. This sample is drawn from a study of tissue T cells after allogeneic stem cell transplantation. Regarding time point: mouse harvest day 7 after allogeneic transplant. Mouse grafts combined 10^7 T-cell-depleted bone marrow cells with 10^6 splenic CD5+ T cells. This mouse GVHD model was MHC-mismatched B6 to BALB/c, profiled day 7 or 14. The table came from immunoSEQ multiplex PCR; TCRdb's copy has only in-frame clones and leaves some out. The sample holds thousands of clones, approximately 50% seen once.

Overall study findings and caveats: Which tissue TCRs were alloreactive or antigen-specific was not determined. Some clones might be persisting host cells.

V is TRBV26 and J is TRBJ2-4, with 7 bases identical to TRBD1. The source of this sequence is a female BALB/c mouse given C57BL/6 T cells with graft-versus-host disease after an allogeneic hematopoietic cell transplant. The source material was gut tissue. This chain's CDR3 is CASRTGEGIDTLYF. The sequenced CDR3 bases are TGTGCCAGCCGAACAGGGGAGGGAATCGACACCTTGTAC.